This TCR beta chain was obtained from a study of shared clonotypes between healthy human individuals (TCRdb year 2020). In terms of the full investigation: The cohort comprised a couple of women and a few men aged 18 to 49 years. The study deeply sequenced blood TCR repertoires of roughly five healthy adults to estimate repertoire size and the extent of clonotype sharing between individuals. For each donor, three plates each were used for CD4 naive and CD4 memory, two plates were used for CD8 naive, and one plate was used for CD8 memory. Different laboratories and diverse techniques were used to prepare libraries and sequence TCR repertoires, to increase sequencing depth and limit assay-specific biases. Each donor's leukapheresis produced roughly between roughly 0.85 and 10 billion PBMCs.

V is shortened by 6 bases, J by 1 base, and the region joining them spans 20 bases. From cysteine to phenylalanine, the CDR3 is 17 amino acids long. The sequence is cut down to CDR3 DNA, 51 bases in frame from base 1. CDR1 is given as MGHDK and CDR2 as SYGVNS, both from the germline V gene. What the study reported, not specific to this receptor: Sharing across four donors was observed for approximately 4.6% of naive CD4, less than 4% of naive CD8, about 2.5% of memory CD4, and 0.4% of memory CD8 clonotypes. Higher generation probabilities were observed for clonotypes shared by all four sorted-subset donors than for non-shared clonotypes. Sampling was restricted to blood, and TCR repertoires in tissue are likely to differ from TCR repertoires in blood. Naive subsets generally had larger estimated clonotype richness than memory subsets. Pairwise subsampling indicated that sequencing depth was expected to affect the degree of clonotype sharing among donors. Rarefaction of sorted-subset datasets indicated incomplete sequencing despite the large sequencing depth. The small number of donors limited the genetic and exposure-history diversity represented.

The donors were healthy, HIV-negative adults with no recently reported acute infections or vaccinations. Every donor was a Caucasian adult living in Nashville, Tennessee, USA. CD8 memory samples consisted of magnetically selected CD45RO+ cells combined with CCR7-negative CD45RA+ effector memory (TemRA) cells. After blood collection by leukapheresis, PBMCs were isolated using Ficoll-Histopaque density gradient centrifugation and then cryopreserved in the vapor phase of liquid nitrogen. Purity and quantity of every magnetically sorted T cell population were checked by analytical flow cytometry. From each sorted fraction, genomic DNA was isolated and quantified by UV absorbance on a Nanodrop 2000c. As to this clone: This clone's antigen is unknown. The record has no base qualities; no much larger clone is one base away.

Using the deep immunoSEQ assay, multiplex PCR amplified TCR CDR3 regions from genomic DNA. Extracted genomic DNA from each cell subset was spread evenly across all wells of several immunoSEQ 96-well plates, with each plate serving as a replicate. Each replicate PCR for sorted subsets received 200 ng genomic DNA, equal to about 30,000 T cell genomes. Purified libraries were measured with a Qubit 3.0 fluorometer, size-checked on a Bioanalyzer 2100, and measured again with the KAPA Library Quantification kit. Each immunoSEQ 96-well plate was sequenced on its own single-read 150-cycle Illumina NextSeq 550 flow cell. The study's processing was this. Because the immunoSEQ output included only junctional sequences and no quality scores, the filtering could not be the same as the filtering used for full-length reads. Sequences were annotated with PyIR, a Python wrapper for IgBLAST v1.9, using IMGT germline references to assign V/J genes and CDR3. Reads were removed for weak V/J assignments (E-value above 1e-6), missing CDR3, stop codons, out-of-frame junctions, or ambiguous translated residues. A V3J clonotype was defined by an identical inferred V gene, J gene, and CDR3 amino acid sequence. Percentage overlap between repertoires was computed as shared unique clonotypes divided by the size of the smaller repertoire. Three approaches were used to assess repertoire richness: RTK rarefaction, the Chao1 estimator, and Recon v2.1 estimates of unobserved clonotypes. For all TCRbeta clonotypes obtained by the gDNA method from four donors, generation probabilities were computed with OLGA. TCRdb stores this immuneACCESS table with in-frame sequences only. Part of the clones is absent; in the studies checked, under half of the shortfall reflects unresolved V genes, and no reason is known for the rest. V and J calls and clone size come straight from that table; D and trimming were deduced from the DNA. Here the sample has over 95,000 clones; 68% occur a single time. The ten top clones hold about 22% of the sample.

Here the chain combines TRBV25-1 and TRBJ2-3; the D element might be TRBD1 or TRBD2, as each aligns at 6 bases. This clonotype was obtained from a woman aged 25 to 39 in good health. The sequencing input was memory CD8+ T cells sorted from blood. In light of the paper, this sample's cell subset or site label describes: CD45RO+ cells pooled with CCR7-negative TemRA cells. Here the CDR3 is given as CASRGVTLRGGTDTQYF. The sequence in DNA is TGTGCCAGCAGGGGAGTTACCCTAAGGGGGGGCACAGATACGCAGTATTTT.